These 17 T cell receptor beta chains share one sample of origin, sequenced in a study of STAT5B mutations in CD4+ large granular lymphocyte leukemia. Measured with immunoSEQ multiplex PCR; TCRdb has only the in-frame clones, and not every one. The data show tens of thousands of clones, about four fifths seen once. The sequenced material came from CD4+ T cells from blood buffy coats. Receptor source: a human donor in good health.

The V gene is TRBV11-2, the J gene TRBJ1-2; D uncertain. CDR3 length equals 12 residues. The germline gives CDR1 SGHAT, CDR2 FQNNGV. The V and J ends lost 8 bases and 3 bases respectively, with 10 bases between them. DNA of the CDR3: TGTGCCAGCCAAAGGGCGTACTATGGCTACACCTTC. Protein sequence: CASQRAYYGYTF. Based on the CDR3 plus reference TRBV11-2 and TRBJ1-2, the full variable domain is EAGVAQSPRYKIIEKRQSVAFWCNPISGHATLYWYQQILGQGPKLLIQFQNNGVVDDSQLPKDRFSAERLKGVDSTLKIQPAKLEDSAVYLCASQRAYYGYTFGSGTRLTVV.

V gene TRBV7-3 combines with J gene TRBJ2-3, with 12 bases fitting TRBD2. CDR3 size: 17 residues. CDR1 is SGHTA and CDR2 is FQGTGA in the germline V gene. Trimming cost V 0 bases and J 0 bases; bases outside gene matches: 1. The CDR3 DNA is TGTGCCAGCAGCTTAACAGGACTAGCGGGAAGCACAGATACGCAGTATTTT. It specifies CASSLTGLAGSTDTQYF.

Here the CDR3 DNA reads TGTGCCAGCAGGCTCGACACGGCCGGGACTGAAGCTTTCTTT. Residues: CASRLDTAGTEAFF. This rearrangement joins TRBV2 to TRBJ1-1; no clear D. Germline V gene lookup returns CDR1 SNHLY and CDR2 FYNNEI. CDR3 length: 14 amino acids. Trimming took 6 bases from V and 5 from J, leaving 16 bases between them.

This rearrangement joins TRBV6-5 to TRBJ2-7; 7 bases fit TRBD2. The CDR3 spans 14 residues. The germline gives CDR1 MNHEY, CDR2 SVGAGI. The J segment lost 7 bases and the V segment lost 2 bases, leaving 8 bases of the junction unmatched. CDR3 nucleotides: TGTGCCAGCAGTTACGGGACTACCGCCAAGGAGCAGTACTTC. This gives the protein CASSYGTTAKEQYF.

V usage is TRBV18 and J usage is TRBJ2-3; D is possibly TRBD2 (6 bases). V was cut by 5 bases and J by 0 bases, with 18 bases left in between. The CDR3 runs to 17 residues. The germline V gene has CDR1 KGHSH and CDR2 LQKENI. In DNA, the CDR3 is TGTGCCAGCTCAGTCCGGGACTCCCCTGGGAGCACAGATACGCAGTATTTT. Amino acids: CASSVRDSPGSTDTQYF.

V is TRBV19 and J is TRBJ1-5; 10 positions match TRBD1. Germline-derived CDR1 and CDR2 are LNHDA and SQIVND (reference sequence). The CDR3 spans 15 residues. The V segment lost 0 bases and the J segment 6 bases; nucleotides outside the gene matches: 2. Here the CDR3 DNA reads TGTGCCAGTAGTATAGAGGGACAGGGGACTCAGCCCCAGCATTTT. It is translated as CASSIEGQGTQPQHF.

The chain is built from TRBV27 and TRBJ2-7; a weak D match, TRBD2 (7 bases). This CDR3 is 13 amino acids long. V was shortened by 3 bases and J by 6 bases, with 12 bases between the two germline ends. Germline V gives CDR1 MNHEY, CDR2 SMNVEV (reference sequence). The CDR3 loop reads CASSLWGGREQYF. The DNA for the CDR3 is TGTGCCAGCAGTTTGTGGGGGGGCCGCGAGCAGTACTTC.

CDR3 amino acids: CASSLVPTGGSLSPFPYEQYF. Here the CDR3 DNA reads TGCGCCAGCAGCTTGGTCCCGACAGGGGGCTCCCTATCACCCTTTCCCTACGAGCAGTACTTC. The V call is TRBV5-1, the J call TRBJ2-7; 10 nucleotides line up with TRBD1. The CDR3 is made up of 21 amino acids. CDR1 SGHRS and CDR2 YFSETQ come from the germline V gene. V shed 0 bases, J shed 2 bases, and the junction held 20 bases outside the gene matches. Using reference TRBV5-1 and TRBJ2-7 for the parts outside the CDR3, the full variable domain is KAGVTQTPRYLIKTRGQQVTLSCSPISGHRSVSWYQQTPGQGLQFLFEYFSETQRNKGNFPGRFSGRQFSNSRSEMNVSTLELGDSALYLCASSLVPTGGSLSPFPYEQYFGPGTRLTVT.

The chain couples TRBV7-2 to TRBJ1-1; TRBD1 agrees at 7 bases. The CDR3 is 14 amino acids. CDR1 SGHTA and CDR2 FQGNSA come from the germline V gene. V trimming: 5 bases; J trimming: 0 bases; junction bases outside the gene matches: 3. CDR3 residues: CASSKGQLNTEAFF. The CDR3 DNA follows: TGTGCCAGCAGCAAGGGACAGTTGAACACTGAAGCTTTCTTT.

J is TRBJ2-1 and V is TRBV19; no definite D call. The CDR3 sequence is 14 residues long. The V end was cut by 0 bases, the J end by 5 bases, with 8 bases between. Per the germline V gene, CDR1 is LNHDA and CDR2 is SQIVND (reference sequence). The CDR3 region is CASSIDRIHNEQFF. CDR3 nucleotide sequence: TGTGCCAGTAGTATAGACAGGATCCACAATGAGCAGTTCTTC.

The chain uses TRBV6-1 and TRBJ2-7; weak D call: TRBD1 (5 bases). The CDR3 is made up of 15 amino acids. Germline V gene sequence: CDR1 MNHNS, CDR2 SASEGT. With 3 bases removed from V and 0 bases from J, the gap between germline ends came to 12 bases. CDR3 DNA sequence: TGTGCCAGCAGTGAGGGGCCAGCAAACTCCTACGAGCAGTACTTC. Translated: CASSEGPANSYEQYF.

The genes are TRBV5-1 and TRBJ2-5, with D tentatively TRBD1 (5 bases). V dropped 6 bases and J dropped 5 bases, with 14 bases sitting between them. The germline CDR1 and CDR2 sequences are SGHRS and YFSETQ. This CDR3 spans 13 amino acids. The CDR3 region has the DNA TGCGCCAGCACATATGACAGTATCGAGACCCAGTACTTC. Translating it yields CASTYDSIETQYF.

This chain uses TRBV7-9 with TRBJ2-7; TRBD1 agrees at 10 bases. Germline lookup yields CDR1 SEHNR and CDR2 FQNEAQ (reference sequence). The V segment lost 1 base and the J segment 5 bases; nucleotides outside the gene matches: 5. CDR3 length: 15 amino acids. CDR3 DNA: TGTGCCAGCAGCTTAGATGGGACAGGGGTCAACGAGCAGTACTTC. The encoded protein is CASSLDGTGVNEQYF.

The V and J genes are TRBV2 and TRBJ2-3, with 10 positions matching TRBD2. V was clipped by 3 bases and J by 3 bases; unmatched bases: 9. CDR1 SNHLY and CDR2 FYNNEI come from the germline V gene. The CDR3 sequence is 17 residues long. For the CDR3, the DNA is TGTGCCAGCAGTGATCTAACTAGCGGGAAGACGACAGATACGCAGTATTTT. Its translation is CASSDLTSGKTTDTQYF.

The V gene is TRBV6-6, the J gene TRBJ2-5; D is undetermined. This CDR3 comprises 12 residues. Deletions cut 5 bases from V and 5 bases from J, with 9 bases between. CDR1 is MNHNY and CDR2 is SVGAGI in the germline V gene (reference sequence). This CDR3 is CASSKGSETQYF. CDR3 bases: TGTGCCAGCAGTAAGGGAAGTGAGACCCAGTACTTC.

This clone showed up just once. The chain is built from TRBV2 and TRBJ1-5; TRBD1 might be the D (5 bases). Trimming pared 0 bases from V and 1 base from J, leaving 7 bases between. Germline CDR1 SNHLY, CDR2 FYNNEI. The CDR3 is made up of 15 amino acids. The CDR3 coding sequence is TGTGCCAGCAGTGAAGCGCAGGGAAGCAATCAGCCCCAGCATTTT. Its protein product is CASSEAQGSNQPQHF. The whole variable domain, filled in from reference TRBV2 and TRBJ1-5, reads EPEVTQTPSHQVTQMGQEVILRCVPISNHLYFYWYRQILGQKVEFLVSFYNNEISEKSEIFDDQFSVERPDGSNFTLKIRSTKLEDSAMYFCASSEAQGSNQPQHFGDGTRLSIL.

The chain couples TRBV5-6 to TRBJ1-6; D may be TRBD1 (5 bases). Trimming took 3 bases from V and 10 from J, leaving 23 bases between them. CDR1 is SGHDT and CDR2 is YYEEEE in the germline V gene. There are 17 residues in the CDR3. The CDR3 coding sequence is TGTGCCAGCAGCTCCTCCACGACCGGACATACTATGTCACCCCTCCACTTT. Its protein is CASSSSTTGHTMSPLHF.